The sequence of this T cell receptor (beta chain) was determined in a study of spatial heterogeneity in lung cancer. Findings of the study overall: In tumors, expanded intratumoral alpha and beta TCR counts tracked mutation counts.

Time point defined: sample taken at primary tumor resection. Germline CDR1 reads DFQATT; CDR2 reads SNEGSKA (reference sequence). The CDR3 contains 11 residues. The germline V and J ends were trimmed by 5 bases and 8 bases, with 10 bases remaining between them. Unique molecular identifiers, one per molecule, were present on every TCR cDNA molecule. TCRdb ran MiXCR on the 5' RACE reads and lists one entry per CDR3 protein. Here the sample spans under 6,500 distinct CDR3 sequences, under 1.5% being singletons. By sample fraction, this clonotype is medium-sized. The antigen is not known. The sequence derives from a male donor with early-stage non-small cell lung cancer. The sequenced sample was lung tumor tissue, obtained at surgery. This chain joins TRBV20-1 and TRBJ2-1, with D tentatively TRBD2 (6 bases). The CDR3 region is CSASREHEQFF. The CDR3 DNA reads TGCAGTGCTTCTCGGGAGCATGAGCAGTTCTTC.